The 32 T cell receptor beta chains below come from one sample, sequenced in a study of T cells in Graves' hyperthyroidism and ophthalmopathy. It was RNA transcripts that yielded the amplified TCR beta CDR3 regions. HTBI primers were employed in a first-round RT-PCR of the TCR CDR3. TCRdb re-analysed the multiplex PCR reads in MiXCR, keeping a single row per CDR3 protein. The sample holds some 360,000 distinct CDR3 sequences, about 14% seen once. Sequencing was done on a sample of blood. These receptors all stem from a woman aged 60-70 years with Graves' hyperthyroidism.

This clonotype appeared many times. The chain carries TRBV7-9 and TRBJ2-1, with D tentatively TRBD2 (5 bases). The ends were cut back, 4 bases at V and 0 bases at J, with 19 bases in the middle. The CDR3 has 18 amino acids. Per germline, CDR1 SEHNR and CDR2 FQNEAQ (reference sequence). This CDR3 is CASSSKRGLTLSYNEQFF. For the CDR3, the DNA is TGTGCCAGCAGCTCCAAGAGAGGACTTACCCTCTCCTACAATGAGCAGTTCTTC.

In this sample, this clonotype turned up many times. The chain carries TRBV11-2 and TRBJ2-7, with D possibly TRBD2 on 5 matching bases. Germline CDR1 reads SGHAT; CDR2 reads FQNNGV. This CDR3 contains 15 residues. Trimming stripped 5 bases from V and 3 bases from J, with 17 bases between. CDR3 in DNA: TGTGCCAGCAGCCCCTCTAGCTCCATGTTCTACGAGCAGTACTTC. This sequence encodes CASSPSSSMFYEQYF.

This chain joins TRBV30 and TRBJ2-7, with 10 bases matching TRBD2. Germline V gene sequence: CDR1 GTSNPN, CDR2 SVGIG (reference sequence). The trim removed 2 bases at V and 1 base at J, leaving 8 bases unmatched. The CDR3 consists of 16 residues. CDR3 in amino acids: CAWSFLAGVPSYEQYF. The CDR3 region has the DNA TGTGCCTGGAGTTTCCTAGCGGGAGTTCCTTCCTACGAGCAGTACTTC.

The table lists this clonotype with many counts. Here the CDR3 DNA reads TGTGCCAGCAGGCGAGGGGGCGCTGAAGCTTTCTTT. Protein: CASRRGGAEAFF. The chain carries TRBV11-3 and TRBJ1-1, with 7 nucleotides matching TRBD1. This CDR3 is built from 12 residues. V gave up 6 bases and J gave up 6 bases; unmatched junction bases: 4. Germline CDR1 and CDR2: SGHNT and YENEEA.

CDR3 protein: CASSRTGRDEQFF. Here the CDR3 DNA reads TGTGCCAGCAGCCGGACAGGGAGGGATGAGCAGTTCTTC. The gene calls are TRBV6-2 or TRBV6-3 and TRBJ2-1, with D perhaps matching TRBD1 (8 bases). Germline V gene lookup returns CDR1 MNHEY and CDR2 SVGEGT. This CDR3 spans 13 amino acids. V was pared by 6 bases and J by 8 bases, with 14 bases between.

V gene TRBV20-1 combines with J gene TRBJ2-2; D is undetermined. CDR3 length: 14 amino acids. V was trimmed by 3 bases and J by 1 base, leaving 9 bases between them. Germline V gene sequence: CDR1 DFQATT, CDR2 SNEGSKA (reference sequence). CDR3 loop: CSARGWENTGELFF. The CDR3, as DNA: TGCAGTGCTAGGGGGTGGGAGAACACCGGGGAGCTGTTTTTT.

The chain links TRBV10-3 to TRBJ2-2; TRBD1 matches at 9 bases. Germline lookup yields CDR1 ENHRY and CDR2 SYGVKD. This CDR3 has 16 amino acids. V shed 2 bases and J 7 bases; nucleotides not matched to a gene: 8. This CDR3 is CAISEAGQGNVGELFF. CDR3 DNA: TGTGCCATCAGTGAGGCGGGACAGGGTAACGTCGGGGAGCTGTTTTTT.

This clonotype was seen at least ten times. The chain joins TRBV3-1 to TRBJ2-7, with 8 bases lining up with TRBD2. This CDR3 is built from 15 residues. In germline, CDR1 is LGHDT, CDR2 YNNKEL (reference sequence). Trimming cost V 1 base and J 2 bases; bases outside gene matches: 4. CDR3 region: CASSQVGLAAYEQYF. CDR3 DNA sequence: TGTGCCAGCAGCCAAGTAGGACTAGCAGCCTACGAGCAGTACTTC.

This clonotype has just a few counts. V gene TRBV19 combines with J gene TRBJ1-2; possibly TRBD1 for D (6 bases). The CDR3 spans 14 residues. V lost 8 bases and J 4 bases, leaving 17 bases between the germline ends. Germline loops: CDR1 LNHDA, CDR2 SQIVND (reference sequence). CDR3 region: CASHFARGGYGYTF. The CDR3 nucleotides are TGTGCCAGTCACTTTGCCAGGGGAGGCTATGGCTACACCTTC.

This clonotype was observed many times. The gene calls are TRBV12-3 or TRBV12-4 and TRBJ2-3, with 9 bases fitting TRBD2. Unmatched junction bases numbered 9, after V lost 6 bases and J lost 2 bases. CDR3 length: 16 amino acids. The CDR3 here is CASSPVAGAVTDTQYF. As DNA, the CDR3 is TGTGCCAGCAGCCCTGTAGCGGGAGCGGTCACAGATACGCAGTATTTT.

The chain combines TRBV7-2 with TRBJ2-1; TRBD2 matches at 9 bases. The germline V gene encodes CDR1 SGHTA and CDR2 FQGNSA. The CDR3 sequence is 15 residues long. With V trimmed by 5 bases and J by 7 bases, 9 bases remained unmatched. The CDR3 sequence is CASSLQGGRANEQFF. The CDR3 nucleotides read TGTGCCAGCAGCCTCCAGGGCGGGAGGGCAAATGAGCAGTTCTTC.

As concerns this clonotype: Possible read error: a much larger clone is one base away. The genes are TRBV13 and TRBJ2-7, with 10 nucleotides matching TRBD2. Germline CDR1 PRHDT, CDR2 FYEKMQ (reference sequence). CDR3 size: 19 residues. As DNA, the CDR3 is TGTGCCGGCAGCAACGGACTAGCGGTCGCGTGGGAAGGGTCCTACGAGCAGTACTTC. Residues: CAGSNGLAVAWEGSYEQYF.

This clonotype was observed at least ten times. This chain uses TRBV11-2 with TRBJ2-3; 13 nucleotides line up with TRBD2. After removal of 4 bases from V and 3 bases from J, the junction contained 7 bases not matched to a gene. Germline V gene sequence: CDR1 SGHAT, CDR2 FQNNGV. The CDR3 contains 17 residues. The CDR3 region has the DNA TGTGCCAGCAGCTCCCTGACTAGCGGGAGGTCGACAGATACGCAGTATTTT. It specifies CASSSLTSGRSTDTQYF. Supplemented by reference TRBV11-2 and TRBJ2-3, the full variable domain reads EAGVAQSPRYKIIEKRQSVAFWCNPISGHATLYWYQQILGQGPKLLIQFQNNGVVDDSQLPKDRFSAERLKGVDSTLKIQPAKLEDSAVYLCASSSLTSGRSTDTQYFGPGTRLTVL.

This clonotype has at least ten counts. The CDR3 bases are TGTGCCTGGAGATGGACAGGGAATCGAAATGAGCAGTTCTTC. The encoded protein is CAWRWTGNRNEQFF. The J gene is TRBJ2-1, the V gene TRBV30, with 8 bases aligning to TRBD1. This CDR3 spans 14 amino acids. The germline V gene encodes CDR1 GTSNPN and CDR2 SVGIG (reference sequence). V lost 3 bases and J lost 7; bases outside the gene matches: 8.

This clonotype was observed many times. V gene TRBV11-2 combines with J gene TRBJ2-1; possible D gene TRBD2, 7 bases. CDR1 SGHAT and CDR2 FQNNGV come from the germline V gene. There are 14 residues in the CDR3. Trimming removed 3 bases at V and 14 bases at J, with 20 bases between. The CDR3 here is CASSLIQGGAGKFF. The CDR3 DNA is TGTGCCAGCAGCTTGATCCAAGGGGGGGCAGGGAAGTTCTTC.

The chain has TRBV6-5 and TRBJ2-7; 9 bases are shared with TRBD1. This CDR3 has 16 residues. The junction had 8 bases not matched to a gene; V was cut back by 2 bases and J by 3 bases. Germline CDR1 and CDR2: MNHEY and SVGAGI. CDR3 region: CASSYTRTGVVYEQYF. CDR3 DNA sequence: TGTGCCAGCAGTTACACGAGGACAGGGGTTGTCTACGAGCAGTACTTC.

This clonotype was counted ten times or more. The chain couples TRBV7-3 to TRBJ2-1; 9 positions agree with TRBD2. V gave up 5 bases and J gave up 9 bases; unmatched junction bases: 11. This CDR3 has 15 amino acids. The germline CDR1 and CDR2 sequences are SGHTA and FQGTGA. The CDR3 here is CASSRVAGEGGEQFF. CDR3 bases: TGTGCCAGCAGCCGAGTAGCGGGAGAAGGAGGTGAGCAGTTCTTC.

This clonotype showed up just a few times. The rearrangement joins TRBV5-8 to TRBJ2-1; 8 nucleotides line up with TRBD2. Germline lookup yields CDR1 SGHTS and CDR2 YDEGEE. V dropped 7 bases and J dropped 0; count of bases not matched to a gene: 6. The CDR3 runs 15 residues. The CDR3 protein is CASARREASYNEQFF. The CDR3, as DNA: TGTGCCAGCGCTAGGCGGGAGGCCTCCTACAATGAGCAGTTCTTC.

The chain is built from TRBV24-1 and TRBJ2-1, with unresolved D. The length of the CDR3 is 14 residues. The germline CDR1 and CDR2 sequences are KGHDR and SFDVKD. V lost 4 bases, J lost 5 bases, and 11 bases lay in between. Here the CDR3 reads CATSDRPPNNEQFF. Here the CDR3 DNA reads TGTGCCACCAGTGACCGACCCCCAAACAATGAGCAGTTCTTC.

V usage is TRBV29-1 and J usage is TRBJ1-2; no reliable D call. This CDR3 has 13 amino acids. V shed 6 bases and J shed 0 bases, with 11 bases lying between them. Looked up from germline, CDR1 is SQVTM and CDR2 is ANQGSEA. The CDR3 region is CSVQRRANYGYTF. The CDR3 nucleotides are TGCAGCGTCCAGCGCCGAGCTAACTATGGCTACACCTTC.

The table lists this clonotype with many counts. The chain uses TRBV11-2 and TRBJ2-7; 13 nucleotides align to TRBD2. Trimming at V came to 3 bases and at J to 2 bases, leaving 1 base not matched to a gene. The germline V gene encodes CDR1 SGHAT and CDR2 FQNNGV. The CDR3 covers 15 residues. CDR3: CASSFGLAGAYEQYF. The CDR3, as DNA: TGTGCCAGCAGCTTCGGACTAGCGGGAGCCTACGAGCAGTACTTC. The full variable domain, with the rest looked up from reference TRBV11-2 and TRBJ2-7, is EAGVAQSPRYKIIEKRQSVAFWCNPISGHATLYWYQQILGQGPKLLIQFQNNGVVDDSQLPKDRFSAERLKGVDSTLKIQPAKLEDSAVYLCASSFGLAGAYEQYFGPGTRLTVT.

The chain recombines TRBV12-3 or TRBV12-4 with TRBJ1-3, with D unresolved. This CDR3 region has 13 residues. Trimming stripped 6 bases from V and 0 bases from J, with 6 bases between. In DNA form, the CDR3 reads TGTGCCAGCAGCTGGGACTCTGGAAACACCATATATTTT. Translated, it gives CASSWDSGNTIYF.

The rearrangement joins TRBV18 to TRBJ1-2, with 8 bases lining up with TRBD1. Looked up from germline, CDR1 is KGHSH and CDR2 is LQKENI. The trim removed 6 bases at V and 2 bases at J, leaving 11 bases unmatched. This CDR3 has 16 amino acids. For the CDR3, the DNA is TGTGCCAGCTCCCAATCACCGGACAGGGCCAACTATGGCTACACCTTC. Translated, it gives CASSQSPDRANYGYTF.

This clonotype was counted between two and nine times. V usage is TRBV3-1 and J usage is TRBJ2-1; D may be TRBD2 (7 bases). V lost 2 bases and J lost 8, with 22 bases in between. This CDR3 contains 17 residues. CDR1 LGHDT and CDR2 YNNKEL come from the germline V gene (reference sequence). CDR3 DNA sequence: TGTGCCAGCAGCCAAATACTAGGGGGGGCGGGAGCTGATGAGCAGTTCTTC. Protein product: CASSQILGGAGADEQFF.

This clonotype was detected many times. The genes are TRBV30 and TRBJ2-1; perhaps TRBD2 as D (6 bases). The germline gives CDR1 GTSNPN, CDR2 SVGIG (reference sequence). The CDR3 totals 15 residues. V was shortened by 3 bases and J by 4 bases, with 16 bases between the two germline ends. CDR3 nucleotides: TGTGCCTGGAGGGCCTATGGGGGGAGTTACAATGAGCAGTTCTTC. The encoded protein is CAWRAYGGSYNEQFF.

In this sample, this clonotype turned up many times. The gene calls are TRBV4-2 and TRBJ1-2; tentative D call: TRBD1 (5 bases). The CDR3 sequence is 14 residues long. The germline gives CDR1 LGHNA, CDR2 YNFKEQ. V lost 1 base and J 5 bases, leaving 11 bases between the germline ends. CDR3 sequence (DNA): TGTGCCAGCAGCCAAGGTGACAGCGCATATGGCTACACCTTC. The encoded protein is CASSQGDSAYGYTF.

This clonotype was counted between two and nine times. This rearrangement joins TRBV6-1 to TRBJ1-2, with TRBD1 matching over 7 bases. The germline V gene has CDR1 MNHNS and CDR2 SASEGT. This CDR3 contains 15 residues. The junction had 11 bases not matched to a gene; V was cut back by 6 bases and J by 4 bases. CDR3 bases: TGTGCCAGCAGGACCAGACAGGGAGGGACCTATGGCTACACCTTC. This gives the protein CASRTRQGGTYGYTF.

Many counts were recorded for this clonotype. The J gene is TRBJ1-4, the V gene TRBV2; D is ambiguous. CDR3 length: 15 amino acids. Trimming left V 2 bases short and J 8 bases short, with 15 bases between. Germline assignment: CDR1 SNHLY and CDR2 FYNNEI. CDR3 nucleotides: TGTGCCAGCAGTGAATACCGGGCCACGAGAGAAAAACTGTTTTTT. It translates to CASSEYRATREKLFF.

This clonotype was observed many times. This chain joins TRBV12-3 or TRBV12-4 and TRBJ2-5, with TRBD2 matching 7 bases. Trimming cost V 2 bases and J 0 bases; bases outside gene matches: 3. This CDR3 is 15 amino acids long. The CDR3, as DNA: TGTGCCAGCAGTTTATATGGGACTAACCAAGAGACCCAGTACTTC. As protein: CASSLYGTNQETQYF.

CDR3: CSVGQGWADTQYF. The DNA of the CDR3 is TGCAGCGTTGGACAGGGTTGGGCAGATACGCAGTATTTT. The V and J genes are TRBV29-1 and TRBJ2-3; 7 bases are shared with TRBD1. V shed 4 bases and J 4 bases; nucleotides not matched to a gene: 5. Germline V gives CDR1 SQVTM, CDR2 ANQGSEA. There are 13 residues in the CDR3.

This clonotype was counted only a few times. This chain links TRBV12-3 or TRBV12-4 with TRBJ1-2; tentative D call: TRBD1 (5 bases). Between the trimmed V and J ends, which lost 6 bases and 8 bases, there was a span of 16 bases. The CDR3 loop spans 13 amino acids. CDR3 DNA sequence: TGTGCCAGCAGGCAGGGCGAGGCGGGGGGCTACACCTTC. Translation gives CASRQGEAGGYTF.

The gene calls are TRBV14 and TRBJ2-3; maybe TRBD1 (5 bases). Germline V gene lookup returns CDR1 SGHDN and CDR2 FVKESK. With 4 bases removed from V and 4 bases from J, the gap between germline ends came to 9 bases. The CDR3 has 13 residues. The CDR3 coding sequence is TGTGCCAGCAGCCCCTTACAGGCAGATACGCAGTATTTT. Translation: CASSPLQADTQYF. Supplemented by reference TRBV14 and TRBJ2-3, the full variable domain reads EAGVTQFPSHSVIEKGQTVTLRCDPISGHDNLYWYRRVMGKEIKFLLHFVKESKQDESGMPNNRFLAERTGGTYSTLKVQPAELEDSGVYFCASSPLQADTQYFGPGTRLTVL.